The text below deals with one TCR beta chain. Its antigen is currently unknown. The CDR3 extends over 15 amino acids. Unmatched junction bases numbered 4, after V lost 3 bases and J lost 4 bases. The germline CDR1 and CDR2 sequences are SNHLY and FYNNEI. This sample is drawn from a study of molecular identifiers for immune sequencing clone quantification. TCRdb called the PCR reads again in MiXCR, with one record for every CDR3 protein. This sample has hundreds of thousands of distinct CDR3 sequences; just under 20% occur once, and the top ten carry roughly 0.85%. Overall study results and limits: In naive cells, under 1% of molecules belonged to clones above 20 RNA copies, against over 99% in effector cells.

CD8+CD4-CCR7+CD45RA+ cells were sorted as naive CD8 T cells. The chain combines TRBV2 with TRBJ2-2, with 8 bases aligning to TRBD1. This TCR came from a human donor in good health. Some libraries in this study had Jurkat cell RNA spiked in. Sequencing was performed on naive CD8+ T cells from blood, with Jurkat cell RNA spiked in. Subset described: FACS-sorted CD8+CD4-CCR7+CD45RA+ naive T cells. In DNA, the CDR3 is TGTGCCAGCAGTGACCAGGGGGCTTTCACCGGGGAGCTGTTTTTT. Its protein is CASSDQGAFTGELFF. Variable domain in full (rest from reference TRBV2 and TRBJ2-2): EPEVTQTPSHQVTQMGQEVILRCVPISNHLYFYWYRQILGQKVEFLVSFYNNEISEKSEIFDDQFSVERPDGSNFTLKIRSTKLEDSAMYFCASSDQGAFTGELFFGEGSRLTVL.